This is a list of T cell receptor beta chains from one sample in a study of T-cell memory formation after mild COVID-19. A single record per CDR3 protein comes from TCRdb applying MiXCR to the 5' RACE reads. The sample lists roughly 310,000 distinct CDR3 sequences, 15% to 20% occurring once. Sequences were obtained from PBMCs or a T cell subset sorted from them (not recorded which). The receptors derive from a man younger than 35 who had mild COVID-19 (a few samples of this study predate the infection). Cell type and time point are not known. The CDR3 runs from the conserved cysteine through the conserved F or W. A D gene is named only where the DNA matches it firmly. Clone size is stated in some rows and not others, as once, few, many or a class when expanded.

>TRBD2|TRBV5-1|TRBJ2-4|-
CASSPSGGSKNIQYF
TGCGCCAGCAGCCCCTCCGGGGGGAGTAAAAACATTCAGTACTTC
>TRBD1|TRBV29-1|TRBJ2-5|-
CSVRTGARTETQYF
TGCAGCGTTCGGACAGGGGCGCGGACAGAGACCCAGTACTTC
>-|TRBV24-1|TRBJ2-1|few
CATSDLRRGDEQFF
TGTGCCACCAGTGATTTGAGGCGCGGCGATGAGCAGTTCTTC
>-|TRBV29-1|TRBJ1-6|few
CSVGEVGNSPLHF
TGCAGCGTTGGTGAAGTGGGTAATTCACCCCTCCACTTT
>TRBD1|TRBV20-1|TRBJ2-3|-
CSASRGWETDTQYF
TGCAGTGCTAGCAGGGGGTGGGAAACAGATACGCAGTATTTT
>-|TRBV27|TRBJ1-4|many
CASSPRTNEKLFF
TGTGCCAGCAGCCCCCGAACTAATGAAAAACTGTTTTTT
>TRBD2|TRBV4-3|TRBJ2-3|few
CASSQDPAGGSSTDTQYF
TGCGCCAGCAGCCAAGACCCAGCGGGGGGATCTAGCACAGATACGCAGTATTTT
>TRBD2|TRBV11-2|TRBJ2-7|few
CASSATSGVHEQYF
TGTGCCAGCAGCGCGACTAGCGGGGTCCACGAGCAGTACTTC
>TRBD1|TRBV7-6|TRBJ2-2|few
CASSLANRQGNTGELFF
TGTGCCAGCAGCTTAGCAAACCGACAGGGTAACACCGGGGAGCTGTTTTTT
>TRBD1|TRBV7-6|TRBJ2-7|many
CASSSGTGGMEQYF
TGTGCCAGCAGCTCGGGGACAGGGGGCATGGAGCAGTACTTC
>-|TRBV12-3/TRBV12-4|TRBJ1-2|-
CASSPPGRVYGYTF
TGTGCCAGCAGTCCCCCCGGGAGGGTCTATGGCTACACCTTC
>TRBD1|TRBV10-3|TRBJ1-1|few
CAISGYRGPEAFF
TGTGCCATCAGTGGCTACAGGGGACCTGAAGCTTTCTTT
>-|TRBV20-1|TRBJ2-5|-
CSARDQGQETQYF
TGCAGTGCTAGAGATCAGGGACAAGAGACCCAGTACTTC
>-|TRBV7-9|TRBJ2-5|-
CASSLIRAEETQYF
TGTGCCAGCAGCTTAATTCGGGCGGAGGAGACCCAGTACTTC
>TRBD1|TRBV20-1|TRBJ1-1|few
CSARGQGRLYTEAFF
TGCAGTGCTAGGGGACAGGGGCGATTGTACACTGAAGCTTTCTTT
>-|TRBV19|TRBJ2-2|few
CASSISATNTGELFF
TGTGCCAGTAGTATATCGGCGACTAACACCGGGGAGCTGTTTTTT
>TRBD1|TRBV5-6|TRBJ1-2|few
CASSLAWTGRENGYTF
TGTGCCAGCAGCTTGGCCTGGACAGGGAGGGAGAATGGCTACACCTTC
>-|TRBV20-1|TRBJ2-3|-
CSARVHGLSADTQYF
TGCAGTGCTAGAGTTCATGGGTTATCAGCAGATACGCAGTATTTT
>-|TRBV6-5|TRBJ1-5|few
CASSLGGPQDQPQHF
TGTGCCAGCAGCCTCGGGGGCCCCCAGGATCAGCCCCAGCATTTT
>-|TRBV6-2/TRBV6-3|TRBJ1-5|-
CASSPVAGLGGDQPQHF
TGTGCCAGCAGCCCGGTGGCGGGCCTTGGTGGGGATCAGCCCCAGCATTTT
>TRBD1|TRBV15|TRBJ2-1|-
CATSREFRGLNEQFF
TGTGCCACCAGCAGAGAGTTCAGGGGGCTGAATGAGCAGTTCTTC
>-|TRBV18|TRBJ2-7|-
CASSPAVGRGEQYF
TGTGCCAGCTCACCCGCTGTTGGGCGGGGCGAGCAGTACTTC
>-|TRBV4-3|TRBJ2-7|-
CASSVDRVSYEQYF
TGCGCCAGCAGCGTGGACAGAGTATCCTACGAGCAGTACTTC
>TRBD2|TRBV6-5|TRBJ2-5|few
CASRSGGAGRETQYF
TGTGCCAGCAGGTCCGGGGGGGCGGGGCGAGAGACCCAGTACTTC
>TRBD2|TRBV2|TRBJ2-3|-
CASSELTSSTDTQYF
TGTGCCAGCAGCGAACTGACTAGCAGCACAGATACGCAGTATTTT
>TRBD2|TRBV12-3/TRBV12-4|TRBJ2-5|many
CASSSPVTSGQETQYF
TGTGCCAGCAGTTCGCCCGTGACTAGCGGCCAAGAGACCCAGTACTTC
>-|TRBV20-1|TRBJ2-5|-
CSASDPGNQETQYF
TGCAGTGCTAGTGACCCAGGGAACCAAGAGACCCAGTACTTC
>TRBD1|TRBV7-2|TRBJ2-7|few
CASSSQGVGTEQYF
TGTGCCAGCAGCTCGCAGGGGGTTGGAACCGAGCAGTACTTC
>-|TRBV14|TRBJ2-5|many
CASSQDLWFQETQYF
TGTGCCAGCAGCCAAGATCTATGGTTTCAAGAGACCCAGTACTTC
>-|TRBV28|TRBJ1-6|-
CASSPGSSNLALHF
TGTGCCAGCAGCCCAGGGTCCTCAAATTTGGCCCTCCACTTT
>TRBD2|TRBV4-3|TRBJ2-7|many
CASSQGYSGVYEQYF
TGCGCCAGCAGCCAAGGGTACAGCGGGGTCTACGAGCAGTACTTC
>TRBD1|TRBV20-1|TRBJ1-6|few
CSKKNLKAGGDSPLHF
TGCAGTAAAAAAAATTTAAAAGCAGGGGGGGATTCACCCCTCCACTTT
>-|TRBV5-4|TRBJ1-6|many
CASSSLTVANSPLHF
TGTGCCAGCAGCTCCTTGACAGTCGCTAATTCACCCCTCCACTTT
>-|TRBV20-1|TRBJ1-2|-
CSARRAPSYGYTF
TGCAGTGCTAGACGGGCCCCTAGCTATGGCTACACCTTC
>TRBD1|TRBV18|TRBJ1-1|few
CASSPSLDRISTEAFF
TGTGCCAGCTCACCAAGCCTGGACAGGATTTCGACTGAAGCTTTCTTT
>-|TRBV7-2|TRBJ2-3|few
CASSLSWAHTDTQYF
TGTGCCAGCAGCTTATCATGGGCCCATACAGATACGCAGTATTTT
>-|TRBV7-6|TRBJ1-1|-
CASSPLFPEAFF
TGTGCCAGCAGCCCCCTCTTCCCTGAAGCTTTCTTT
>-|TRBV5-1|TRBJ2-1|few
CASSVTRGGNEQFF
TGCGCCAGCAGCGTAACCAGGGGGGGAAATGAGCAGTTCTTC
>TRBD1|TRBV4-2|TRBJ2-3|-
CASSPTGVFTDTQYF
TGTGCCAGCAGCCCGACAGGGGTTTTCACAGATACGCAGTATTTT
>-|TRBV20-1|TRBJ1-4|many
CSARTGKANEKLFF
TGCAGTGCTAGGACGGGTAAAGCTAATGAAAAACTGTTTTTT
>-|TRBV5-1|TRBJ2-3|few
CASSLEPTLPGDTQYF
TGCGCCAGCAGCTTGGAACCAACTCTCCCCGGCGATACGCAGTATTTT
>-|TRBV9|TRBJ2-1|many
CASSPRGDSSYNEQFF
TGTGCCAGCAGCCCGAGGGGGGACAGCTCCTACAATGAGCAGTTCTTC
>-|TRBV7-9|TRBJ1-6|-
CASRKDRNSPLHF
TGTGCCAGCAGGAAAGACAGGAATTCACCCCTCCACTTT
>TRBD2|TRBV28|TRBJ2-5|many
CASSPQRLAKETQYF
TGTGCCAGCAGTCCACAACGACTAGCAAAGGAGACCCAGTACTTC